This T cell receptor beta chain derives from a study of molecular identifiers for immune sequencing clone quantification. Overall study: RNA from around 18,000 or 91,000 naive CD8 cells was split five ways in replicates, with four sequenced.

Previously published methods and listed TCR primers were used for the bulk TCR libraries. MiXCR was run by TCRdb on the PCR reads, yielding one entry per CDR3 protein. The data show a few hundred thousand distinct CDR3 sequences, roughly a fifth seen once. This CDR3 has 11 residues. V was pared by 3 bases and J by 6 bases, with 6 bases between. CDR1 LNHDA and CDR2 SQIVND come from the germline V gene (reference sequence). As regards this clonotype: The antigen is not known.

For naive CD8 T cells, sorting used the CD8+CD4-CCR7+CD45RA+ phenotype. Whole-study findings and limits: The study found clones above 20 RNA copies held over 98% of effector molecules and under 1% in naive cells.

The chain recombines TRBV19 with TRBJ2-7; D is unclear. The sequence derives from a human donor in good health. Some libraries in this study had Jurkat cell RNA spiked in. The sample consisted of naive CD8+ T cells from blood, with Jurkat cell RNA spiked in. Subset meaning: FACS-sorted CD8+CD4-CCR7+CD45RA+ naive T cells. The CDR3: CASSMGVEQYF. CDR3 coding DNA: TGTGCCAGTAGTATGGGCGTCGAGCAGTACTTC. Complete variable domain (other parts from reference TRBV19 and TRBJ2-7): DGGITQSPKYLFRKEGQNVTLSCEQNLNHDAMYWYRQDPGQGLRLIYYSQIVNDFQKGDIAEGYSVSREKKESFPLTVTSAQKNPTAFYLCASSMGVEQYFGPGTRLTVT.